This TCR beta chain was recorded in a study of blood T cell repertoires in COVID-19. Study information: T cells, B-cell-depleted T cells, or PBMCs provided the cDNA or gDNA that served as material.

Original processing methods: The authors estimated nucleated cell counts from reference gene primer amplification. The repertoire was sequenced with immunoSEQ multiplex PCR; TCRdb's copy has only in-frame clones and lacks some. The DNA gave D and trimming, while V, J and clone size come from that table. The repertoire holds 88,000 or so clones, with roughly 82% as singletons. Germline CDR1 is MGHRA and CDR2 is YSYEKL. Unmatched junction bases numbered 5, after V lost 1 base and J lost 3 bases. The CDR3 sequence is 15 residues long. This clone appeared once. Sequencing was performed on peripheral blood. This TCR was recovered from a man aged 80 or over with acute or convalescent COVID-19. The chain has TRBV4-1 and TRBJ2-7, with 8 nucleotides matching TRBD1. CDR3 nucleotides: TGCGCCAGCAGCCAAGGACAGGGGAGGAACTACGAGCAGTACTTC. This gives the protein CASSQGQGRNYEQYF.